This T cell receptor (beta chain) was documented in a study of cytomegalovirus exposure and HLA in healthy donors. Vbeta (60) and Jbeta (13) primers were used in the PCR. Sequenced by immunoSEQ multiplex PCR; TCRdb stores in-frame clones only, minus some. The profile shows 150,000 to 170,000 clones, 60% to 85% of them singletons. Per germline, CDR1 MDHEN and CDR2 SYDVKM. The CDR3 is 14 amino acids. V was pared by 5 bases and J by 5 bases, with 13 bases between. This TCR was recovered from a woman in her thirties or forties in good health and CMV-seronegative. The sample taken for sequencing was PBMCs. The J gene is TRBJ2-1, the V gene TRBV28; maybe TRBD1 (6 bases). CDR3 DNA sequence: TGTGCCAGCAGTCCCTACAGGGAGAACAATGAGCAGTTCTTC. Its translation is CASSPYRENNEQFF.